The TCR beta chain under discussion was sequenced for a study of T cell responses to AZD1222 COVID-19 vaccine. In the study overall: Analyses pooled second doses at about 4 or about 12 weeks. Broader study findings: In a largely white British group with more females than males, clonal diversity was possibly underestimated. Only 5 or 6 individuals given AZD1222 were seropositive at baseline. Increases in Spike-specific TCR breadth and depth were seen after two AZD1222 doses.

The assay was immunoSEQ multiplex PCR, and TCRdb's table has in-frame clones only and misses some. Of around 100,000 clones in the sample, more than 90% were seen once. With regard to this clone: Antigen unknown.

V was clipped by 4 bases and J by 4 bases; unmatched bases: 6. There are 14 residues in the CDR3. CDR1 and CDR2 (germline): LGHDT, YNNKEL (reference sequence). The clonotype was recovered from an adult in good health. Sample: peripheral blood, taken on day 0 of AZD1222 vaccination. The V and J genes are TRBV3-1 (or the pseudogene TRBV3-2) and TRBJ1-1; 7 bases are shared with TRBD1. The CDR3, as DNA: TGTGCCAGCAGCCCGGGGACAGAGAGCACTGAAGCTTTCTTT. This sequence encodes CASSPGTESTEAFF.